This T cell receptor (beta chain) is from a study of cytomegalovirus exposure and HLA in healthy donors. Whole-study findings and limits: Sequencing depth roughly uniform across donors was assumed in presence/absence analyses. Later analysis indicated greater clonal expansion among HLA-associated TCR beta chains than among equally common other chains.

This CDR3 spans 15 amino acids. Germline CDR1 and CDR2: SGHKS and YYEKEE (reference sequence). V lost 6 bases and J 2 bases, leaving 14 bases between the germline ends. Both 60 Vbeta primers and 13 Jbeta primers went into the PCR. TCRdb's table, derived via immunoSEQ multiplex PCR, lists solely in-frame clones and lacks some. Here the sample spans about 210,000 clones, almost 80% being singletons. Worth noting for this clone: Its antigen is undetermined.

This clonotype originated in a male donor in good health and CMV-seronegative. The genes are TRBV5-5 and TRBJ2-2; D uncertain. The sequencing input was PBMCs. The CDR3 here is CASTPVLYNTGELFF. The CDR3 DNA is TGTGCCAGCACTCCGGTACTCTATAACACCGGGGAGCTGTTTTTT.